The 20 T cell receptor beta chains below all came from one sample that was sequenced in a study of cytomegalovirus exposure and HLA in healthy donors. Both 60 Vbeta primers and 13 Jbeta primers went into the PCR. The repertoire was sequenced with immunoSEQ multiplex PCR; TCRdb's copy has only in-frame clones and lacks some. This table has 150,000 to 200,000 clones, around 76% appearing once. The sequencing input was PBMCs. These receptors were collected from a woman aged 40 to 50 in good health and CMV-seronegative.

A single count supports this clone. This chain joins TRBV19 and TRBJ2-1; 11 bases align to TRBD2. Germline V gene data show CDR1 as LNHDA and CDR2 as SQIVND (reference sequence). This CDR3 is built from 15 residues. V gave up 5 bases and J gave up 7 bases; unmatched junction bases: 7. The CDR3 is CASSVAGGLGNEQFF. Here the CDR3 DNA reads TGTGCCAGTAGTGTAGCGGGAGGGTTGGGGAATGAGCAGTTCTTC.

The chain recombines TRBV29-1 with TRBJ2-1; TRBD2 aligns across 12 bases. From germline, CDR1 is SQVTM and CDR2 ANQGSEA. J was trimmed by 4 bases and V by 7 bases; bases with no gene match: 5. The CDR3 is 14 amino acids. The CDR3 DNA sequence: TGCAGCGGCGAGGGACTAGCGGGTTACAATGAGCAGTTCTTC. Translating it yields CSGEGLAGYNEQFF.

The CDR3 coding sequence is TGTGCCATCAAGGCTAGCGAAATTTACAATGAGCAGTTCTTC. Translating gives CAIKASEIYNEQFF. The genes are TRBV10-3 and TRBJ2-1, with D perhaps TRBD2 (6 bases). V lost 7 bases to trimming and J lost 4 bases, with 14 bases between them. The CDR3 contains 14 residues. Germline V gene sequence: CDR1 ENHRY, CDR2 SYGVKD.

The rearrangement uses TRBV6-5 and TRBJ2-7; 8 nucleotides match TRBD1. There are 15 residues in the CDR3. V shed 6 bases and J 3 bases; nucleotides not matched to a gene: 10. Germline V gene data show CDR1 as MNHEY and CDR2 as SVGAGI. The CDR3 loop is CASRSPGTGVYEQYF. In nucleotides, the CDR3 is TGTGCCAGCAGATCCCCGGGGACAGGCGTCTACGAGCAGTACTTC.

This clone showed up just once. V is TRBV9 and J is TRBJ2-2, with TRBD1 identical over 8 bases. The CDR3 consists of 17 residues. Germline CDR1 is SGDLS and CDR2 is YYNGEE. J lost 7 bases, V lost 0 bases, and 11 bases had no gene match. The CDR3 here is CASSVAEGRGRDGELFF. The CDR3 DNA is TGTGCCAGCAGCGTAGCAGAGGGCAGGGGGCGTGACGGGGAGCTGTTTTTT.

The chain joins TRBV5-1 to TRBJ2-6, with D hard to call. The V end lost 3 bases, the J end lost 0 bases, and 4 bases lay between the germline ends. CDR3 size: 14 residues. Germline CDR1 SGHRS, CDR2 YFSETQ. CDR3 protein: CASSSTSGANVLTF. CDR3 DNA sequence: TGCGCCAGCAGCTCTACCTCTGGGGCCAACGTCCTGACTTTC. The complete variable domain, with remaining parts taken from reference TRBV5-1 and TRBJ2-6, reads KAGVTQTPRYLIKTRGQQVTLSCSPISGHRSVSWYQQTPGQGLQFLFEYFSETQRNKGNFPGRFSGRQFSNSRSEMNVSTLELGDSALYLCASSSTSGANVLTFGAGSRLTVL.

The gene calls are TRBV30 and TRBJ2-5, with 7 bases matching TRBD1. V shed 1 base, J shed 7 bases, and the junction held 12 bases outside the gene matches. This CDR3 spans 15 amino acids. CDR1 and CDR2 from the germline V gene are GTSNPN and SVGIG (reference sequence). The CDR3 nucleotides are TGTGCCTGGAGTGCCGGGACAGCGGTTTTTGCGACCCAGTACTTC. As protein: CAWSAGTAVFATQYF.

A note on this clone: One end of the junction is discordant with germline, which a read error may explain. V gene TRBV7-9 combines with J gene TRBJ1-5; no clear D gene. The germline V gene encodes CDR1 SEHNR and CDR2 FQNEAQ (reference sequence). This CDR3 is built from 12 residues. CDR3 DNA sequence: TGTTCCAGCAGCCCTTCTGATCAGCCCCAGCATTTT. Residues: CSSSPSDQPQHF.

The DNA for the CDR3 is TGTGCCAGCAGCTTAGAGCCGGGGAGGGTTCAAGAGACCCAGTACTTC. Encoded protein: CASSLEPGRVQETQYF. The V and J genes are TRBV7-6 and TRBJ2-5; 7 bases fit TRBD2. CDR3 size: 16 residues. V lost 1 base and J lost 2; bases outside the gene matches: 7. Germline CDR1 SGHVS, CDR2 FNYEAQ. Full variable domain (rest looked up from reference TRBV7-6 and TRBJ2-5): GAGVSQSPRYKVTKRGQDVALRCDPISGHVSLYWYRQALGQGPEFLTYFNYEAQQDKSGLPNDRFSAERPEGSISTLTIQRTEQRDSAMYRCASSLEPGRVQETQYFGPGTRLLVL.

In its sample, this clone was seen once. The chain has TRBV9 and TRBJ2-7; 7 bases line up with TRBD1. CDR1 and CDR2 (germline): SGDLS, YYNGEE. Germline trimming cut 0 bases from V and 3 bases from J; bases unmatched to any gene: 6. The CDR3 totals 15 residues. CDR3 in DNA: TGTGCCAGCAGCGTAGCCCGGGACAGCAACTACGAGCAGTACTTC. Translating gives CASSVARDSNYEQYF. Full variable domain (missing parts from reference TRBV9 and TRBJ2-7): DSGVTQTPKHLITATGQRVTLRCSPRSGDLSVYWYQQSLDQGLQFLIQYYNGEERAKGNILERFSAQQFPDLHSELNLSSLELGDSALYFCASSVARDSNYEQYFGPGTRLTVT.

The CDR3 loop is CASSPRIIEQFF. CDR3 DNA sequence: TGTGCCAGCTCACCACGTATAATTGAGCAGTTCTTC. J is TRBJ2-1 and V is TRBV18; D is ambiguous. Germline CDR1 and CDR2: KGHSH and LQKENI. Trimming shortened V by 1 base and J by 9 bases, and 7 bases separated the two germline ends. The CDR3 runs to 12 residues.

This chain links TRBV11-1 with TRBJ2-7; the match to TRBD1 covers 7 bases. Germline lookup yields CDR1 SGHAT and CDR2 FQDESV (reference sequence). This CDR3 region has 15 residues. V was pared by 6 bases and J by 1 base, with 9 bases of the junction left unmatched. The CDR3 loop reads CASRLGTDESYEQYF. The DNA of the CDR3 is TGTGCCAGCAGGCTAGGGACAGACGAATCCTACGAGCAGTACTTC. The complete variable domain, with remaining parts taken from reference TRBV11-1 and TRBJ2-7, reads EAEVAQSPRYKITEKSQAVAFWCDPISGHATLYWYRQILGQGPELLVQFQDESVVDDSQLPKDRFSAERLKGVDSTLKIQPAELGDSAMYLCASRLGTDESYEQYFGPGTRLTVT.

This chain links TRBV9 with TRBJ2-3; 7 bases match TRBD2. Germline assignment: CDR1 SGDLS and CDR2 YYNGEE. The CDR3 sequence is 13 residues long. The junction had 1 base not matched to a gene; V was cut back by 0 bases and J by 6 bases. The CDR3 spells CASSVGGGDTQYF. The CDR3 DNA reads as TGTGCCAGCAGCGTAGGGGGAGGGGATACGCAGTATTTT.

The chain recombines TRBV30 with TRBJ1-1, with D unresolved. The CDR3 spans 16 residues. Germline loops: CDR1 GTSNPN, CDR2 SVGIG (reference sequence). The V gene lost 0 bases and the J gene lost 2 bases, with 16 bases spanning the gap. The chain's CDR3 is CAWSVQGGGFNTEAFF. The CDR3 nucleotides are TGTGCCTGGAGTGTACAAGGAGGAGGGTTCAACACTGAAGCTTTCTTT.

This rearrangement joins TRBV6-1 to TRBJ1-2; weak D call: TRBD1 (5 bases). CDR3 length: 13 amino acids. V was cut by 7 bases and J by 6 bases, with 15 bases left in between. Germline CDR1 reads MNHNS; CDR2 reads SASEGT. CDR3 sequence reads: CASMRQGTDGYTF. Written as DNA, the CDR3 is TGTGCCAGCATGCGGCAGGGTACTGATGGCTACACCTTC.

The chain has TRBV5-1 and TRBJ2-5; 7 nucleotides line up with TRBD2. CDR3 length: 15 residues. In germline, CDR1 is SGHRS, CDR2 YFSETQ. J was trimmed by 3 bases and V by 5 bases; bases with no gene match: 10. CDR3 sequence: CASRADSRGEETQYF. The CDR3 DNA reads TGCGCCAGCAGGGCCGATTCTCGGGGGGAAGAGACCCAGTACTTC.

J is TRBJ2-3 and V is TRBV2; TRBD2 is a possible D gene (5 bases). The CDR3 is 14 amino acids. The germline gives CDR1 SNHLY, CDR2 FYNNEI. Trimming took off 4 bases at V and 4 bases at J, with 12 bases between the two ends. The CDR3 DNA sequence: TGTGCCAGCAGTGTGGGAGCAAGCCCAGATACGCAGTATTTT. Its translation: CASSVGASPDTQYF.

A remark on this clone: The sample holds other DNA sequences that translate to the same CDR3. V and J are TRBV11-2 and TRBJ2-2; D not certain. Germline V lookup: CDR1 SGHAT, CDR2 FQNNGV. There are 14 residues in the CDR3. V was shortened by 3 bases and J by 1 base, with 6 bases between the two germline ends. CDR3 DNA sequence: TGTGCCAGCAGCTTCAACAGGAACACCGGGGAGCTGTTTTTT. It is translated as CASSFNRNTGELFF.

The J gene is TRBJ2-7, the V gene TRBV30, with D tentatively TRBD1 (6 bases). V was pared by 3 bases and J by 2 bases, with 14 bases between. Germline values: CDR1 GTSNPN, CDR2 SVGIG (reference sequence). The CDR3 sequence is 14 residues long. The CDR3 spells CAWSRDIAAYEQYF. The CDR3 DNA follows: TGTGCCTGGAGCCGGGACATAGCAGCCTACGAGCAGTACTTC.

This clone was seen only once. The chain has TRBV6-1 and TRBJ2-5; TRBD2 agrees at 10 bases. The CDR3 is made up of 14 amino acids. Germline V lookup: CDR1 MNHNS, CDR2 SASEGT. J was trimmed by 10 bases and V by 6 bases; bases with no gene match: 11. DNA for the CDR3: TGTGCCAGCAGGAGACTAGCGGGCGAGCGGAACCAGTACTTC. This encodes CASRRLAGERNQYF.